These T cell receptor beta chains were read from a single sample in a study of blood T cell repertoires in COVID-19. Some clones are missing from TCRdb's copy, which holds only in-frame ones; the method was immunoSEQ multiplex PCR. The sample has some 320,000 clones, roughly nine tenths seen once. The specimen was PBMCs or T cells enriched from blood (not recorded which). The receptor source for this set is a man aged 55 to 69 who had recovered from COVID-19. The CDR3 runs from the conserved cysteine through the conserved F or W. D genes are given only for firm matches. Some rows mark clone size as missing; the rest say once, few, many or name a class of expanded clone.

V	size	J	D	CDR3	DNA
TRBV7-3	.	TRBJ2-1	TRBD1	CASSPTGGLPGNEQFF	TGTGCCAGCAGCCCTACAGGGGGCCTACCGGGGAATGAGCAGTTCTTC
TRBV30	.	TRBJ2-1	.	CAWSVPAAVGQFF	TGTGCCTGGAGTGTACCCGCAGCGGTAGGGCAGTTCTTC
TRBV27	.	TRBJ2-3	TRBD2	CASSLGTSGSLDTQYF	TGTGCCAGCAGTTTAGGGACTAGCGGGAGTTTGGATACGCAGTATTTT
TRBV5-4	.	TRBJ2-1	TRBD1	CASSLDRGRINEQFF	TGTGCCAGCAGCTTGGACAGGGGGCGAATAAATGAGCAGTTCTTC
TRBV2	.	TRBJ2-1	.	CASSPLNEQFF	TGTGCCAGCAGTCCTCTGAATGAGCAGTTCTTC
TRBV19	.	TRBJ1-5	.	CASRILQGYQPQHF	TGTGCCAGTAGGATCCTACAGGGCTATCAGCCCCAGCATTTT
TRBV11-2	once	TRBJ1-4	TRBD1	CASSPNSGGRDEKLFF	TGTGCCAGCAGCCCTAACTCAGGGGGCAGGGATGAAAAACTGTTTTTT
TRBV5-5	.	TRBJ1-2	.	CASSPLTVNYGYTF	TGTGCCAGCAGCCCTCTGACAGTAAACTATGGCTACACCTTC
TRBV5-1	.	TRBJ1-1	.	CASTRGGDTEAFF	TGCGCCAGCACCCGAGGGGGTGACACTGAAGCTTTCTTT
TRBV2	.	TRBJ1-2	TRBD1	CASSDGTGGRGYTF	TGTGCCAGCAGTGATGGTACAGGGGGACGTGGCTACACCTTC
TRBV7-9	.	TRBJ1-2	.	CASSFAFIANYGYTF	TGTGCCAGCAGCTTCGCATTTATAGCTAACTATGGCTACACCTTC
TRBV6-2/TRBV6-3	.	TRBJ1-2	.	CASNPLRGLMGGYTF	TGTGCCAGCAACCCACTTCGGGGACTCATGGGTGGCTACACCTTC
TRBV9	.	TRBJ2-1	TRBD2	CASSVSSGYNEQFF	TGTGCCAGCAGCGTGTCTAGCGGGTACAATGAGCAGTTCTTC
TRBV14	.	TRBJ1-4	.	CASSHLQGTVDEKLFF	TGTGCCAGCAGCCATCTCCAGGGGACGGTGGATGAAAAACTGTTTTTT
TRBV12-3/TRBV12-4	once	TRBJ1-1	.	CASTRQWNTEAFF	TGTGCCAGCACCAGACAGTGGAACACTGAAGCTTTCTTT
TRBV18	.	TRBJ1-1	TRBD1	CASSPRQGLPEAFF	TGTGCCAGCTCACCCAGACAGGGGCTCCCTGAAGCTTTCTTT
TRBV7-2	.	TRBJ1-2	TRBD1	CASRGTDWITLTVNYGYTF	TGTGCCAGCAGAGGGACAGACTGGATCACCCTTACTGTGAACTATGGCTACACCTTC
TRBV7-8	once	TRBJ1-3	.	CASSPLSSGNTIYF	TGTGCCAGCAGCCCACTGAGCTCTGGAAACACCATATATTTT
TRBV4-2	.	TRBJ1-2	.	CASSQDHADYGYTF	TGTGCCAGCAGCCAAGATCATGCGGATTATGGCTACACCTTC
TRBV6-1	.	TRBJ2-2	TRBD1	CASSGRGRWGNTGELFF	TGTGCCAGCAGTGGCAGGGGGCGCTGGGGGAACACCGGGGAGCTGTTTTTT
TRBV18	.	TRBJ1-4	.	CASSLSGTNEKLFF	TGTGCCAGCTCACTGTCCGGGACTAATGAAAAACTGTTTTTT
TRBV6-5	.	TRBJ2-3	TRBD2	CASSASGRDTDTQYF	TGTGCCAGCAGCGCCAGCGGGAGGGACACAGATACGCAGTATTTT
TRBV18	.	TRBJ2-1	TRBD2	CASSPSGAYNEQFF	TGTGCCAGCTCACCTAGCGGGGCCTACAATGAGCAGTTCTTC
TRBV7-6	once	TRBJ2-1	.	CASSLAPTRSILFNEQFF	TGTGCCAGCAGCTTAGCGCCGACTAGGTCAATTTTGTTCAATGAGCAGTTCTTC
TRBV6-5	.	TRBJ1-4	.	CASSRGLPGEKLFF	TGTGCCAGCAGCCGCGGTTTACCGGGTGAAAAACTGTTTTTT
TRBV7-9	.	TRBJ2-2	.	CASSPRPTGPNTGELFF	TGTGCCAGCAGCCCCCGACCGACAGGCCCGAACACCGGGGAGCTGTTTTTT
TRBV6-5	.	TRBJ2-7	.	CASSYSYRAYHEQYF	TGTGCCAGCAGTTACAGTTACAGGGCTTACCACGAGCAGTACTTC
TRBV15	.	TRBJ2-3	.	CATSSVVGSGTDTQYF	TGTGCCACCAGCAGTGTCGTTGGTTCGGGCACAGATACGCAGTATTTT
TRBV6-5	.	TRBJ2-3	TRBD1	CASTDRVGIDTQYF	TGTGCCAGCACCGACAGGGTGGGAATAGATACGCAGTATTTT
TRBV6-5	.	TRBJ2-7	.	CASSYVVGGAYEQYF	TGTGCCAGCAGTTACGTCGTTGGGGGCGCCTACGAGCAGTACTTC
TRBV5-1	.	TRBJ2-5	.	CASSLGLNQETQYF	TGCGCCAGCAGCTTAGGACTAAACCAAGAGACCCAGTACTTC
TRBV27	once	TRBJ1-5	.	CASSFDRGSQPQHF	TGTGCCAGCAGTTTTGACCGGGGGAGTCAGCCCCAGCATTTT
TRBV5-1	.	TRBJ2-5	.	CASSLVGGRETQYF	TGCGCCAGCAGCTTGGTGGGAGGCCGTGAGACCCAGTACTTC
TRBV6-5	.	TRBJ2-1	.	CASSRDSSPGQFF	TGTGCCAGCAGCCGGGACTCTTCCCCCGGGCAGTTCTTC
TRBV13	once	TRBJ2-5	.	CASSLGPGVRETQYF	TGTGCCAGCAGCTTAGGCCCGGGTGTGAGAGAGACCCAGTACTTC
TRBV7-9	.	TRBJ2-2	.	CASSSRRSVTTGELFF	TGTGCCAGCAGCTCCCGTCGGAGCGTAACAACCGGGGAGCTGTTTTTT
TRBV9	.	TRBJ1-4	.	CASSVSQGNEKLFF	TGTGCCAGCAGCGTGAGTCAGGGTAATGAAAAACTGTTTTTT
TRBV9	.	TRBJ1-3	TRBD1	CASSAMTGTGNTIYF	TGTGCCAGCAGCGCCATGACAGGGACCGGGAACACCATATATTTT
TRBV11-3	.	TRBJ2-3	.	CASSPVVTDTQYF	TGTGCCAGCAGTCCTGTCGTTACAGATACGCAGTATTTT
TRBV6-5	.	TRBJ1-2	.	CASAKGAGYTF	TGTGCCAGCGCCAAAGGGGCAGGCTACACCTTC
TRBV7-3	.	TRBJ1-6	.	CASQRLRNSPLHF	TGTGCCAGCCAGAGACTCCGGAATTCACCCCTCCACTTT
TRBV18	.	TRBJ1-2	TRBD1	CASSGDRPANYGYTF	TGTGCCAGCTCAGGGGACAGGCCTGCTAACTATGGCTACACCTTC